Shown below are 3 T cell receptor beta chains from a single sample sequenced in a study of spatial heterogeneity in lung cancer. TCRdb analysed the 5' RACE reads with MiXCR anew, one entry per CDR3 protein. The sample holds about 82,000 distinct CDR3 sequences, around 13% seen once. Time point noted: sample taken at primary tumor resection. From tumor, nontumor lung or frozen PBMC, whole RNA was taken unsorted for sequencing. This sample comprised PBMCs, obtained at surgery. The source of these receptors is a male donor with early-stage non-small cell lung cancer.

This sequence joins TRBV20-1 and TRBJ1-6; 9 positions agree with TRBD1. Germline loops: CDR1 DFQATT, CDR2 SNEGSKA (reference sequence). V lost 1 base to trimming and J lost 7 bases; unmatched junction nucleotides: 26. CDR3 length equals 22 residues. The DNA for the CDR3 is TGCAGTGCTAGAGCGGGGTCGGGACAGGGACCTTCTCTCCCTATATTAAATTCACCCCTCCACTTT. Translated: CSARAGSGQGPSLPILNSPLHF.

The rearrangement links TRBV7-3 to TRBJ2-5; D gene uncertain. The germline V gene encodes CDR1 SGHTA and CDR2 FQGTGA. CDR3 length: 13 residues. With 3 bases removed from V and 1 base from J, the gap between germline ends came to 6 bases. The CDR3 loop is CASSFGSQETQYF. The DNA of the CDR3 is TGTGCCAGCAGCTTTGGCAGCCAAGAGACCCAGTACTTC.

The chain joins TRBV10-3 to TRBJ2-2, with 10 positions matching TRBD1. The CDR3 spans 16 residues. Losses at the gene ends were 5 bases for V and 2 bases for J; bases not matched to a gene: 5. Germline loops: CDR1 ENHRY, CDR2 SYGVKD. The CDR3 region is CAISSGQGVNTGELFF. The CDR3 DNA reads as TGTGCCATCAGTTCCGGACAGGGGGTCAACACCGGGGAGCTGTTTTTT.